This T cell receptor (beta chain) originates from a study of vaccination effects on CD4 cells after COVID-19. Using immunoSEQ multiplex PCR, the repertoire was profiled, and TCRdb retains in-frame clones only, with some absent. The sample contains fewer than 80,000 clones, around 69% of which appear only once. With V trimmed by 4 bases and J by 10 bases, 7 bases remained unmatched. This CDR3 has 15 amino acids. Germline V gene lookup returns CDR1 SGHRS and CDR2 YFSETQ. Sequencing in the ViraFEST assay came after antigen-specific CD4+ T cells had been expanded with viral peptide pools, which were used to stimulate PBMC. Culturing for around eleven days preceded CD4+ T cell isolation. Each participant was given two doses of one vaccine (BNT162b2 or mRNA-1273). This clone was seen a few times. Its antigen is as yet unknown.

This specimen consisted of CD4+ T cells from PBMCs cultured with HCoV-229E spike peptides, obtained after COVID-19 vaccination. This TCR derives from a human donor who received a COVID-19 vaccine. This chain joins TRBV5-1 and TRBJ1-6; 11 bases are a match to TRBD1. The CDR3 coding sequence is TGCGCCAGCAGCAAAGGGACAGGGGGAGGATCACCCCTCCACTTT. The encoded protein is CASSKGTGGGSPLHF.